The 14 T cell receptor beta chains in this list originate from one sample, sequenced in a study of blood T cell repertoires in COVID-19. Method: immunoSEQ multiplex PCR; TCRdb's copy keeps in-frame clones and lacks some. The sample contains 430,000 or so clones, around nine tenths of which appear only once. Sequencing was performed on PBMCs or T cells enriched from blood (not recorded which). Every receptor here comes from a woman aged 40 to 50 who had recovered from COVID-19.

The chain combines TRBV7-2 with TRBJ1-1; D may be TRBD1 (6 bases). Trimming pared 7 bases from V and 0 bases from J, leaving 21 bases between. In germline, CDR1 is SGHTA, CDR2 FQGNSA. The CDR3 runs 17 residues. The DNA for the CDR3 is TGTGCCAGCACCCCCGGGTCGGGGGGGGCTGTGAACACTGAAGCTTTCTTT. Its protein product is CASTPGSGGAVNTEAFF.

V is TRBV10-3 and J is TRBJ1-6; possibly TRBD1 for D (6 bases). The CDR3 loop spans 13 amino acids. Germline CDR1 is ENHRY and CDR2 is SYGVKD. V lost 9 bases, J lost 5 bases, and 11 bases lay in between. The CDR3 region has the DNA TGTGCCATAACCGGGACACATAATTCACCCCTCCACTTT. This sequence encodes CAITGTHNSPLHF.

The V and J genes are TRBV29-1 and TRBJ1-5; D possibly corresponds to TRBD1 (6 bases). Germline V lookup: CDR1 SQVTM, CDR2 ANQGSEA. The V end lost 6 bases, the J end lost 3 bases, and 12 bases lay between the germline ends. The CDR3 consists of 13 residues. CDR3 sequence reads: CSVMTGPNQPQHF. The DNA for the CDR3 is TGCAGCGTGATGACAGGCCCCAATCAGCCCCAGCATTTT.

V is TRBV19 and J is TRBJ2-7, with D perhaps TRBD1 (5 bases). CDR1 LNHDA and CDR2 SQIVND come from the germline V gene (reference sequence). The CDR3 extends over 11 amino acids. V was clipped by 10 bases and J by 3 bases, with 10 bases between them. The CDR3: CATKDSYEQYF. The CDR3 DNA sequence: TGTGCCACCAAAGACAGCTACGAGCAGTACTTC.

The chain uses TRBV9 and TRBJ2-3; TRBD2 matches 12 bases. CDR1 is SGDLS and CDR2 is YYNGEE in the germline V gene. The CDR3 covers 18 residues. After removal of 3 bases from V and 0 bases from J, the junction contained 8 bases not matched to a gene. This CDR3 is CASSDRLAGAISTDTQYF. The CDR3 DNA follows: TGTGCCAGCAGCGATCGACTAGCGGGAGCGATTAGCACAGATACGCAGTATTTT. The whole variable domain, remainder taken from reference TRBV9 and TRBJ2-3, is DSGVTQTPKHLITATGQRVTLRCSPRSGDLSVYWYQQSLDQGLQFLIQYYNGEERAKGNILERFSAQQFPDLHSELNLSSLELGDSALYFCASSDRLAGAISTDTQYFGPGTRLTVL.

The rearrangement joins TRBV10-3 to TRBJ1-1; 8 bases align to TRBD1. CDR1 ENHRY and CDR2 SYGVKD come from the germline V gene. V dropped 4 bases and J dropped 0; count of bases not matched to a gene: 1. The CDR3 contains 14 residues. CDR3 bases: TGTGCCATCAGTGGGACAGGGTTGAACACTGAAGCTTTCTTT. Amino acids: CAISGTGLNTEAFF.

This sequence joins TRBV28 and TRBJ2-7, with 10 bases that match TRBD2. The V gene's germline CDR1 is MDHEN and CDR2 SYDVKM. The CDR3 covers 16 residues. J gave up 5 bases and V 4 bases, and 11 bases lay outside the gene matches. In DNA, the CDR3 is TGTGCCAGCAGTTGGGCCCTGGGACTAGCGAGGAACGAGCAGTACTTC. It codes for CASSWALGLARNEQYF.

The chain recombines TRBV15 with TRBJ2-1; TRBD2 matches at 10 bases. The CDR3 is 16 residues long. Per germline, CDR1 LNHNV and CDR2 YYDKDF (reference sequence). Trimming took 1 base from V and 8 from J; bases not matched to a gene: 8. CDR3 loop: CATSRGILAGDHEQFF. DNA for the CDR3: TGTGCCACCAGCAGAGGGATCCTAGCGGGAGATCATGAGCAGTTCTTC.

This chain links TRBV6-5 with TRBJ1-1; possibly TRBD1 for D (5 bases). Per germline, CDR1 MNHEY and CDR2 SVGAGI. This CDR3 contains 14 residues. Between the trimmed V and J ends, which lost 5 bases and 1 base, there was a span of 11 bases. CDR3 bases: TGTGCCAGCAGTACCCGACAGACGAACACTGAAGCTTTCTTT. Its translation: CASSTRQTNTEAFF.

The V call is TRBV6-6, the J call TRBJ1-2, with 9 bases that match TRBD1. The CDR3 spans 18 residues. The V segment lost 5 bases and the J segment 8 bases; nucleotides outside the gene matches: 21. The germline V gene has CDR1 MNHNY and CDR2 SVGAGI (reference sequence). CDR3 nucleotides: TGTGCCAGCAGTCCGATTACGGTGGGACAGGGACCACTAAAAGGCTACACCTTC. Protein sequence: CASSPITVGQGPLKGYTF.

V usage is TRBV6-2 or TRBV6-3 and J usage is TRBJ1-1; no firm D call. CDR3 length: 13 amino acids. Germline CDR1 MNHEY, CDR2 SVGEGT. V lost 6 bases to trimming and J lost 0 bases, with 8 bases between them. The CDR3 sequence: CASSLTLNTEAFF. The CDR3, as DNA: TGTGCCAGCAGCCTGACATTGAACACTGAAGCTTTCTTT.

The rearrangement joins TRBV10-1 to TRBJ2-7; TRBD1 matches 7 bases. The CDR3 totals 14 residues. V was pared by 4 bases and J by 2 bases, with 5 bases of the junction left unmatched. CDR1 WNHNN and CDR2 SYGVQD come from the germline V gene (reference sequence). The CDR3 loop is CASSGRDSAYEQYF. The CDR3 DNA is TGCGCCAGCAGTGGCCGGGACAGCGCCTACGAGCAGTACTTC.

J is TRBJ2-3 and V is TRBV24-1, with 8 bases lining up with TRBD2. This CDR3 is built from 15 residues. Trimming removed 5 bases from V and 2 bases from J; junction bases left unmatched: 5. CDR1 is KGHDR, CDR2 SFDVKD, per germline. The CDR3 is CATSVTSGSTDTQYF. Written as DNA, the CDR3 is TGTGCCACCAGTGTTACTAGCGGATCCACAGATACGCAGTATTTT.

The V gene is TRBV29-1, the J gene TRBJ2-3; TRBD1 matches 8 bases. J lost 1 base, V lost 6 bases, and 3 bases had no gene match. The CDR3 is 13 amino acids. Germline CDR1 reads SQVTM; CDR2 reads ANQGSEA. The CDR3 DNA reads TGCAGCGTGGAACAGGGGGGCACAGATACGCAGTATTTT. Amino acids: CSVEQGGTDTQYF.